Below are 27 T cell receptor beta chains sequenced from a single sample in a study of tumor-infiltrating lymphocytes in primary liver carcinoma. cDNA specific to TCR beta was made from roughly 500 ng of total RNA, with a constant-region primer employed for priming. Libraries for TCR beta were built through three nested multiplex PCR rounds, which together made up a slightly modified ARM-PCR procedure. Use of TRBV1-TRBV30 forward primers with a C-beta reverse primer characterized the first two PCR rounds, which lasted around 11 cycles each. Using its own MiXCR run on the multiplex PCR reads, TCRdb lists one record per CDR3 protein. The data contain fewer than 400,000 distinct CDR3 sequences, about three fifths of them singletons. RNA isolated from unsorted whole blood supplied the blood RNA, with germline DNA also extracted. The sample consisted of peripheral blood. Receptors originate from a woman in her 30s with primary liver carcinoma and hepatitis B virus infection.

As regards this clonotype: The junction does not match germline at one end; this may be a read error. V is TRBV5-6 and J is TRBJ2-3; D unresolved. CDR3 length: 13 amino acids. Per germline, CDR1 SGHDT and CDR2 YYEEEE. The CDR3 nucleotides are TGTGCCAGCAGCTTGATCAGCAGAGATACGCAGTATTTT. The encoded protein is CASSLISRDTQYF. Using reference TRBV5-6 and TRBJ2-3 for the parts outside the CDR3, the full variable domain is DAGVTQSPTHLIKTRGQQVTLRCSPKSGHDTVSWYQQALGQGPQFIFQYYEEEERQRGNFPDRFSGHQFPNYSSELNVNALLLGDSALYLCASSLISRDTQYFGPGTRLTVL.

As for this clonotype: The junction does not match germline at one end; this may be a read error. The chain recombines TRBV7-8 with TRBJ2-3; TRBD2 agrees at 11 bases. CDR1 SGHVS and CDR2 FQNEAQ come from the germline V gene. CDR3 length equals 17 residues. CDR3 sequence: CTSSLVVSGRARDTQYF. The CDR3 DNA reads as TGTACCAGCAGCTTAGTAGTTAGCGGGAGGGCCAGAGATACGCAGTATTTT.

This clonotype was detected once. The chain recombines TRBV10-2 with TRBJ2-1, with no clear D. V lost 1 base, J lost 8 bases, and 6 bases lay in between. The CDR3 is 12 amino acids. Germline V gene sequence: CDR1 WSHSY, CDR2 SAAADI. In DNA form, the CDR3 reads TGCGCCAGCAGTGAGTGGTTCCATGAGCAGTTCTTC. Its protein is CASSEWFHEQFF.

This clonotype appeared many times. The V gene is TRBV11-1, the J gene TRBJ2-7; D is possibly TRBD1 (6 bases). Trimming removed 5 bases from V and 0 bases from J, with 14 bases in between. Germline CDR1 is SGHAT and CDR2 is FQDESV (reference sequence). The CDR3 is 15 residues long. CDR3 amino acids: CASSPDRTRSYEQYF. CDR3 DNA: TGTGCCAGCAGCCCCGACAGGACCCGCTCCTACGAGCAGTACTTC.

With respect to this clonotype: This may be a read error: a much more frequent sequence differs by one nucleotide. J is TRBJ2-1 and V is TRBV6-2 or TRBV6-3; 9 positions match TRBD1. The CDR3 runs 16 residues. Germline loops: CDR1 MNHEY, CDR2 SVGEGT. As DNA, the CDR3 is TGTGCCAGCAGCCCAGGAGTGACAGGGGGTTACAATGTGCAGTTCTTC. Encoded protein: CASSPGVTGGYNVQFF.

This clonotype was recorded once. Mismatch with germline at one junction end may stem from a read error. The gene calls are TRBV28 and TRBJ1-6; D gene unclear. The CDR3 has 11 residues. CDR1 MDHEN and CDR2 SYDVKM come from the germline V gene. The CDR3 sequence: CASSWNSPLRF. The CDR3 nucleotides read TGTGCCAGCAGTTGGAATTCACCCCTCCGCTTT.

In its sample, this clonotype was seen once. The CDR3 region is CTGGGTPNQPQHF. CDR3 nucleotides: TGTACCGGAGGGGGAACACCGAATCAGCCCCAGCATTTT. The chain couples TRBV6-7 to TRBJ1-5; possibly TRBD1 for D (6 bases). TRBV6-7 falls under the ORF class, with uncertain function. The CDR3 sequence is 13 residues long.

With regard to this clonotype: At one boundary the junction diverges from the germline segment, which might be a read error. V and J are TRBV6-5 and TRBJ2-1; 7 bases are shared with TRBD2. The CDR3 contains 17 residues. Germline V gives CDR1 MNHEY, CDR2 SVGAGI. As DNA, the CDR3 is TGTGCCACCAGTTATCTCGCTGGAGGGAGGGCTTACAATGAGCAGTTCTTC. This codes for CATSYLAGGRAYNEQFF.

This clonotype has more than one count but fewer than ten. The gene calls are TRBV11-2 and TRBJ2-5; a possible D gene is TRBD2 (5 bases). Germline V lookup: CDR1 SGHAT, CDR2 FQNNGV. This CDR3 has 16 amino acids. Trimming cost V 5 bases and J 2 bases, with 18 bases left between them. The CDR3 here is CASSRLTGSAQETQYF. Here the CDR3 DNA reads TGTGCCAGCAGCCGTCTTACGGGGTCAGCACAAGAGACCCAGTACTTC. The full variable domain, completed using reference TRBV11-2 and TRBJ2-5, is EAGVAQSPRYKIIEKRQSVAFWCNPISGHATLYWYQQILGQGPKLLIQFQNNGVVDDSQLPKDRFSAERLKGVDSTLKIQPAKLEDSAVYLCASSRLTGSAQETQYFGPGTRLLVL.

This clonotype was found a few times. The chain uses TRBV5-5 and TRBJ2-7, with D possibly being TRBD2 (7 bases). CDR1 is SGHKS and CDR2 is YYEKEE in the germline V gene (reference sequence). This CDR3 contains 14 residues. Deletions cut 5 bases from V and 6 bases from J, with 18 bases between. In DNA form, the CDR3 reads TGTGCCAGCAGGTACCAGGTGGGGGGGCGCGAGCAGTACTTC. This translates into CASRYQVGGREQYF.

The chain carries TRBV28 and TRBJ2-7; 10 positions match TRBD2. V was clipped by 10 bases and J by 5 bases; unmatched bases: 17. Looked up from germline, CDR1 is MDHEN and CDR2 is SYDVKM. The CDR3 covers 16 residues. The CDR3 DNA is TGTGCCACCAAGAGGGGCAGCGGGAGGGCCCTTAACGAGCAGTACTTC. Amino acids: CATKRGSGRALNEQYF.

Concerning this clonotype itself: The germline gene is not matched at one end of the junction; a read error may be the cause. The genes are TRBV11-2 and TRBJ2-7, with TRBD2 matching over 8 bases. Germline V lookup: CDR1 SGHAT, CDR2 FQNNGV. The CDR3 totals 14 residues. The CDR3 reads CASGLDTSGYEQYF. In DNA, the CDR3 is TGTGCCAGCGGCTTAGATACTAGCGGCTACGAGCAGTACTTC.

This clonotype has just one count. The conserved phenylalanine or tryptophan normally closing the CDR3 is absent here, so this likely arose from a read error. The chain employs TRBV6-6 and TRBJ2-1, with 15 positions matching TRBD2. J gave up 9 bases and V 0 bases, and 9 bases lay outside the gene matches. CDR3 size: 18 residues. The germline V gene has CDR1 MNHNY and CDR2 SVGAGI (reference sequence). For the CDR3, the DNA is TGTGCCAGCAGTTACTCTTTACGTACGGGACTAGCGGGAGGTGAGCAGTTCTTA. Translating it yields CASSYSLRTGLAGGEQFL.

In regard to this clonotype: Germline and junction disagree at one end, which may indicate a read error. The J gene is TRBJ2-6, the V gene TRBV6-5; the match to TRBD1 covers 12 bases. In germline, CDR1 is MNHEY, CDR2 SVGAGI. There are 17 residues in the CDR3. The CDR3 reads CVSGMGQGASGANVLTF. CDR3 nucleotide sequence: TGTGTCAGCGGGATGGGACAGGGGGCAAGTGGGGCCAACGTCCTGACTTTC.

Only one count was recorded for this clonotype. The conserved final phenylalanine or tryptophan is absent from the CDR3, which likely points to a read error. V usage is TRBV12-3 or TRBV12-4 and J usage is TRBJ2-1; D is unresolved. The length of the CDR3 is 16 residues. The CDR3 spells CASSLAGSLYHNEQFI. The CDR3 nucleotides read TGTGCCAGCAGTTTAGCAGGGTCCCTCTACCACAACGAGCAGTTCATC.

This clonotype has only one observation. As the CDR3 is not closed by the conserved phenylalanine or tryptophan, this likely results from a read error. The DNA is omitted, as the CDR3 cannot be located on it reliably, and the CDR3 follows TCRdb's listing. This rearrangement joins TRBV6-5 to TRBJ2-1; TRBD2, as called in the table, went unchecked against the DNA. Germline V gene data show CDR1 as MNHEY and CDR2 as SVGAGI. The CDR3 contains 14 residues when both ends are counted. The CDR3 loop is CASSPRTSSFERFI.

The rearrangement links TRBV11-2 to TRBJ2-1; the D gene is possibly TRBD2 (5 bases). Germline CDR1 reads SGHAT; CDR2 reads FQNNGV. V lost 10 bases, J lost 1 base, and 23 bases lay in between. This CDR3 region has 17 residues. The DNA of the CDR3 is TGTGCCAACGCCAACACTCTTACTAGTATGTCCTACAATGAGCAGTTCTTC. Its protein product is CANANTLTSMSYNEQFF.

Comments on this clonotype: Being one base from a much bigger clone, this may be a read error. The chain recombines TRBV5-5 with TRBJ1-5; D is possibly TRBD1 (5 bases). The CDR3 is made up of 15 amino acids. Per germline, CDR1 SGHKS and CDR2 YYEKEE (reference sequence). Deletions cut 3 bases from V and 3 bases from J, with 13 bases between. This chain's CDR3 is CASSSYEQANQPQHF. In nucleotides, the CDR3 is TGTGCCAGCAGCTCGTATGAACAGGCCAATCAGCCCCAGCATTTT.

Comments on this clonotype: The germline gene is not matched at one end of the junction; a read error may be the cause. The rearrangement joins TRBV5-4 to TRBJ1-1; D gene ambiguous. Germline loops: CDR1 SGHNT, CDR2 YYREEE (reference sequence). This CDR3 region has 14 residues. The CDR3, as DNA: TGTGCCTGCAGCTCCGGCACCCTTTACACAGAAGCTTTCTTT. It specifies CACSSGTLYTEAFF.

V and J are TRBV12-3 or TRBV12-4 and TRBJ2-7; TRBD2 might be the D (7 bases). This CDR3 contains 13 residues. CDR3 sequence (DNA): TGTGTCAGTCGCCTCGGGGGGCTTTACGAGCAGTACTTC. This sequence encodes CVSRLGGLYEQYF.

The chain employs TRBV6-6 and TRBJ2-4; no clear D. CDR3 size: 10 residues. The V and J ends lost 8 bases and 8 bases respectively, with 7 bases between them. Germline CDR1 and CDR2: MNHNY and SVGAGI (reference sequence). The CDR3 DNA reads TGTGCCAGCTCACTCGACATTCAGTACTTC. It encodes CASSLDIQYF.

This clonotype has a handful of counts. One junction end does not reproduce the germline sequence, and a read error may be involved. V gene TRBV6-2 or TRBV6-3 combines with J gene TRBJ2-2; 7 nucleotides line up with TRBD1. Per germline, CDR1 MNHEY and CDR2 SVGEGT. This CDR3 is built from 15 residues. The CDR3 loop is CVSSYSRQGVGELFF. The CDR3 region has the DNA TGTGTCAGCAGTTACTCGAGACAGGGTGTCGGGGAGCTGTTTTTT.

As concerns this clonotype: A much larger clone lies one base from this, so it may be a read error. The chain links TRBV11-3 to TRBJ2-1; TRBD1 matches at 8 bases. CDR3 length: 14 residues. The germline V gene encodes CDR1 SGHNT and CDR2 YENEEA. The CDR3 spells CANSSRDRYNEQLF. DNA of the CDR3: TGTGCCAACAGCTCCCGGGACAGGTACAATGAGCAGCTCTTC.

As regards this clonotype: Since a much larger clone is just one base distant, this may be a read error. CDR3 sequence (DNA): TGCAACGTTGGAGGGACAATGAACACTGAAGCTTTCTTT. Its protein is CNVGGTMNTEAFF. V gene TRBV29-1 combines with J gene TRBJ1-1; the D gene is possibly TRBD1 (6 bases). Germline CDR1 SQVTM, CDR2 ANQGSEA. The CDR3 is 13 amino acids.

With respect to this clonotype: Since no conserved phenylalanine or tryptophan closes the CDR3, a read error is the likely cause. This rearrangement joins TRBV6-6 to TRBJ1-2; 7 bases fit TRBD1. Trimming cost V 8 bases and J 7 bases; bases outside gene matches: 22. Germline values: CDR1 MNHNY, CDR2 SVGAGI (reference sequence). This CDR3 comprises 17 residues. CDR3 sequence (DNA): TGTGCCAGCCGCACCAGGGGGGACGATCCATTGGAGCGTGGCTACACCTCC. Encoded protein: CASRTRGDDPLERGYTS.

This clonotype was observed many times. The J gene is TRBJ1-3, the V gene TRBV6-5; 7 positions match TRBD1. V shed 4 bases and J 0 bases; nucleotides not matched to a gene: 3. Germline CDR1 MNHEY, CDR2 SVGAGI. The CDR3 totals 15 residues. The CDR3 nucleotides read TGTGCCAGCAGTTTCGGGACAGACTCTGGAAACACCATATATTTT. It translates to CASSFGTDSGNTIYF.

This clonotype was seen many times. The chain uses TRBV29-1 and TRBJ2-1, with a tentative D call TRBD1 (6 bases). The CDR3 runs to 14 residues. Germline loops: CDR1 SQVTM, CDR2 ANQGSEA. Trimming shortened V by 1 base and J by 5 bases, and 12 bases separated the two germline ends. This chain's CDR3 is CSVEGGLGHNEQFF. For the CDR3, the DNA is TGCAGCGTTGAAGGGGGGCTCGGTCACAATGAGCAGTTCTTC.